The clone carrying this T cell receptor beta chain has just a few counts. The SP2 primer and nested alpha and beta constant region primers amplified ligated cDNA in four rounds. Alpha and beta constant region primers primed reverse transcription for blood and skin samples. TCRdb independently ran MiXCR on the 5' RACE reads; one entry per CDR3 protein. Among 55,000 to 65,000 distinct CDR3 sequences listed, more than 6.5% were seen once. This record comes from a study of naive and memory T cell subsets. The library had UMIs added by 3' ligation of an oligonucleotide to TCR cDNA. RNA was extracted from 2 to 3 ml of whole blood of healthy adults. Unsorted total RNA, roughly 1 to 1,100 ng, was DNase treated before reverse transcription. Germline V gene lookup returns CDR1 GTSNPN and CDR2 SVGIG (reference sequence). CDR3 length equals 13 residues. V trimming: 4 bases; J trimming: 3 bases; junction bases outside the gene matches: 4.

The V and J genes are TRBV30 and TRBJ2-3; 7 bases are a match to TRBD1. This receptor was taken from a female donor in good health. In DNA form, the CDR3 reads TGTGCCTGGAAATCGACAGGGACAGATACGCAGTATTTT. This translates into CAWKSTGTDTQYF.